This T cell receptor (beta chain) was observed in a study of post-analysis software for immune sequencing data. As for this clonotype: As yet, its antigen is unknown.

cDNA libraries of TCR beta carried unique molecular identifiers. The yield from roughly 1 to 10 million T cells was roughly 500,000 cDNA molecules in total. TCRdb redid the calling of the PCR reads with MiXCR, one entry per CDR3 protein. Of roughly 800,000 distinct CDR3 sequences listed, 40% to 55% were seen once; the top ten hold approximately 5%. The CDR3 has 15 residues. Per germline, CDR1 SNHLY and CDR2 FYNNEI. V lost 6 bases, J lost 7 bases, and 16 bases lay in between. Findings and limits, study-wide: TRBV segments more frequent in patients than in controls numbered roughly 5 and included TRBV5-6, TRBV5-1 and TRBV20-1.

Input material: blood. The receptor was isolated from a girl under 18 with multiple sclerosis. This chain links TRBV2 with TRBJ1-6, with D maybe TRBD1 (6 bases). In DNA, the CDR3 is TGTGCCAGCAGGCCCAGGGGTAACGACAATTCACCCCTCCACTTT. This codes for CASRPRGNDNSPLHF.